The entry below gives a single T cell receptor beta chain sequence along with its context. Germline V gene lookup returns CDR1 LNHDA and CDR2 SQIVND (reference sequence). This CDR3 is built from 14 residues. The V end lost 3 bases, the J end lost 6 bases, and 12 bases lay between the germline ends. This record belongs to a study of PD-1 blockade in classical Hodgkin lymphoma. The assay was immunoSEQ multiplex PCR, and TCRdb's table has in-frame clones only and misses some. Of around 41,000 clones in the sample, around 78% were seen once. Every single patient, without exception, relapsed after autologous stem cell transplantation, and brentuximab vedotin exposure varied.

This sequence joins TRBV19 and TRBJ2-1; D call uncertain. The source material was peripheral blood mononuclear cells (PBMCs), sampled at baseline. The source of this sequence is a human donor with classical Hodgkin lymphoma. The CDR3 DNA follows: TGTGCCAGTAGTATCTCCGTATTCGGCAATGAGCAGTTCTTC. It yields the protein CASSISVFGNEQFF.